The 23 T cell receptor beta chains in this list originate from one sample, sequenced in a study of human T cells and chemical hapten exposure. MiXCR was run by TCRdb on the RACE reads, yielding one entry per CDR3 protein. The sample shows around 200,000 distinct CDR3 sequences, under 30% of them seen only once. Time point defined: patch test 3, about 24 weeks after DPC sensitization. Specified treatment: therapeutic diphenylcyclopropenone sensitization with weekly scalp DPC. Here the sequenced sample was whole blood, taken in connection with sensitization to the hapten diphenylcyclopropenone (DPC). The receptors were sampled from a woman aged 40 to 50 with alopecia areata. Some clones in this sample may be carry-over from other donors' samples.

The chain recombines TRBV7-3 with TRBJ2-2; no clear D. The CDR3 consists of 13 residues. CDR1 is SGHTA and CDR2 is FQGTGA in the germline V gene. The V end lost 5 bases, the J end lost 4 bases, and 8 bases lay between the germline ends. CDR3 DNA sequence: TGTGCCAGCAGCCCCGTCCTCACCGGGGAGCTGTTTTTT. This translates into CASSPVLTGELFF.

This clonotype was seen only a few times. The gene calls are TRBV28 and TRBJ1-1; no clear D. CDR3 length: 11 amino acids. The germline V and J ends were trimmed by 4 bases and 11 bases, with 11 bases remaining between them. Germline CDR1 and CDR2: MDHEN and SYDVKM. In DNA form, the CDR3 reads TGTGCCAGCAGTTCGGGCCCCGGCGCTTTCTTT. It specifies CASSSGPGAFF.

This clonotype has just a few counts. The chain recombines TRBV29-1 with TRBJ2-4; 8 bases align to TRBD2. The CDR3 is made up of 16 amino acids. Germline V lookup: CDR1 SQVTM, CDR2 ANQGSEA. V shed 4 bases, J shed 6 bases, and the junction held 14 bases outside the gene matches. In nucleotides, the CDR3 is TGCAGCGTTGGTATAACGGGGGGGGTTGGTGGAAACATTCAGTACTTC. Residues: CSVGITGGVGGNIQYF.

CDR3 residues: CATSEWAGGTDTQYF. CDR3 in DNA: TGTGCCACCAGTGAGTGGGCGGGAGGCACAGATACGCAGTATTTT. This chain joins TRBV24-1 and TRBJ2-3; 7 bases align to TRBD2. The CDR3 runs to 15 residues. The V and J ends lost 4 bases and 1 base, in that order; junction bases with no gene match: 4. Germline lookup yields CDR1 KGHDR and CDR2 SFDVKD.

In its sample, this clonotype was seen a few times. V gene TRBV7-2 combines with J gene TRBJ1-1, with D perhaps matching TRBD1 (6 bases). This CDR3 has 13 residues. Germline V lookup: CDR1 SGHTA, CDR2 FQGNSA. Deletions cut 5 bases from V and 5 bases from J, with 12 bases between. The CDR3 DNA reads TGTGCCAGCAGCCCTCACCAGGGGACTGAAGCTTTCTTT. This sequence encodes CASSPHQGTEAFF.

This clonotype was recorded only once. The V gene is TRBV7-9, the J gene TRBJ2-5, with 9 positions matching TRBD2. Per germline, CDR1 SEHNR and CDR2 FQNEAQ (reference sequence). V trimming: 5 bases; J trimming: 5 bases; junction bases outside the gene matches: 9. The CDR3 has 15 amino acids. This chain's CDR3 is CASSPTLAGVETQYF. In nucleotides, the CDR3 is TGTGCCAGCAGCCCGACCTTAGCGGGAGTGGAGACCCAGTACTTC.

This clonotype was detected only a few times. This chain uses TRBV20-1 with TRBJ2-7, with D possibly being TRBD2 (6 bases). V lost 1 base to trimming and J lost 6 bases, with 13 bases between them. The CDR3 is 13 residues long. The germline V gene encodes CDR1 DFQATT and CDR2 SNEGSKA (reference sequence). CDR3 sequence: CSARGASDLEQYF. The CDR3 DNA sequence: TGCAGTGCTAGAGGGGCTAGCGACCTCGAGCAGTACTTC.

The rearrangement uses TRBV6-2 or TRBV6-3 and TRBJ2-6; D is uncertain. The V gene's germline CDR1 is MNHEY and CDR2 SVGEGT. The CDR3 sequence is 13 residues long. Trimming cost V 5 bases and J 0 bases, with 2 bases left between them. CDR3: CASSISGANVLTF. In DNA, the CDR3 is TGTGCCAGCAGTATCTCTGGGGCCAACGTCCTGACTTTC.

The CDR3 coding sequence is TGTGCCAGCAGTGATTGGGGGCCCCCTGAAGCTTTCTTT. This translates into CASSDWGPPEAFF. The rearrangement uses TRBV25-1 and TRBJ1-1; D might be TRBD1 (6 bases). Germline loops: CDR1 MGHDK, CDR2 SYGVNS. This CDR3 region has 13 residues. The germline V and J ends were trimmed by 3 bases and 6 bases, with 11 bases remaining between them.

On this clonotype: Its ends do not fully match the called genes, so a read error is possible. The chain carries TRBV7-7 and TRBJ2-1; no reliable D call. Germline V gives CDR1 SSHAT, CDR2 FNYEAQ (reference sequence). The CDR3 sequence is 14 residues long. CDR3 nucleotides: TGTGCTAGCAGCCCGAGATCTGGGGACAATGAGCAGTTCTTC. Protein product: CASSPRSGDNEQFF.

CDR3 in amino acids: CASSPTSGSYNEQFF. The CDR3 bases are TGTGCCAGCAGCCCTACTAGCGGCTCCTACAATGAGCAGTTCTTC. V and J are TRBV3-1 and TRBJ2-1, with 8 bases matching TRBD2. The CDR3 consists of 15 residues. With V trimmed by 4 bases and J by 0 bases, 2 bases remained unmatched. CDR1 is LGHDT and CDR2 is YNNKEL in the germline V gene (reference sequence).

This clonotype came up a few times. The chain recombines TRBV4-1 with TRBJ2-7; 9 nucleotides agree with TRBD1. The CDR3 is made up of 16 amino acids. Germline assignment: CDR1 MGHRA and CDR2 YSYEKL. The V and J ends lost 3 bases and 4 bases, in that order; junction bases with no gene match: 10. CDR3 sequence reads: CASSQAPRDRVYEQYF. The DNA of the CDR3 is TGCGCCAGCAGCCAGGCCCCCCGGGACAGGGTTTACGAGCAGTACTTC.

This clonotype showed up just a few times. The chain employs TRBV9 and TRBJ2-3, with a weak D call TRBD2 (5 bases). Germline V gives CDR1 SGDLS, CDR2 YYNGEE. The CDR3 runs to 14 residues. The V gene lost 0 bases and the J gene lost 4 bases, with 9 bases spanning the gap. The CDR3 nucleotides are TGTGCCAGCAGCGTAGGGCCGGGGTCAGATACGCAGTATTTT. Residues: CASSVGPGSDTQYF.

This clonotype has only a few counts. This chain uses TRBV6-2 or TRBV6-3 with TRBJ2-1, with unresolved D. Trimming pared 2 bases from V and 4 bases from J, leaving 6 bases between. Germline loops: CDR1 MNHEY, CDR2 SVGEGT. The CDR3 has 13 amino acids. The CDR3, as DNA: TGTGCCAGCAGTTACGTCCAGTACAATGAGCAGTTCTTC. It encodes CASSYVQYNEQFF.

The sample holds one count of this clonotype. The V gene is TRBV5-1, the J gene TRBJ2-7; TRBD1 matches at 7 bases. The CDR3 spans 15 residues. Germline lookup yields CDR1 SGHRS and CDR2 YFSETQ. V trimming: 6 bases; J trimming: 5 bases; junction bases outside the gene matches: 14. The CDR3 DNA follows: TGCGCCAGCACCCCGCAGGACAGGTATATCGACGAGCAGTACTTC. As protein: CASTPQDRYIDEQYF.

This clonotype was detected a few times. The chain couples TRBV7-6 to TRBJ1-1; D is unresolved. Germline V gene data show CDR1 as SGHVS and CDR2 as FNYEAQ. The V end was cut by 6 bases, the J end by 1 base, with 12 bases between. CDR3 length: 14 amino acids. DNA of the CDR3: TGTGCCAGCAGACCCGGCCAGACGAACACTGAAGCTTTCTTT. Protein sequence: CASRPGQTNTEAFF.

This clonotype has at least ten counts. The DNA of the CDR3 is TGTGCCAGCAGCTTAGCATCAGATGTAGAGACCCAGTACTTC. Translated, it gives CASSLASDVETQYF. This chain uses TRBV7-9 with TRBJ2-5; D call uncertain. V was clipped by 0 bases and J by 4 bases, with 9 bases between them. CDR1 SEHNR and CDR2 FQNEAQ come from the germline V gene (reference sequence). There are 14 residues in the CDR3.

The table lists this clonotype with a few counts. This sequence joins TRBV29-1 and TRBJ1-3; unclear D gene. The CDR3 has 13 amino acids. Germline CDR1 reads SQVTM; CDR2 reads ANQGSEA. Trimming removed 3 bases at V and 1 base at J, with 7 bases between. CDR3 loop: CSVEAESGNTIYF. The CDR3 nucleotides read TGCAGCGTTGAGGCAGAATCTGGAAACACCATATATTTT.

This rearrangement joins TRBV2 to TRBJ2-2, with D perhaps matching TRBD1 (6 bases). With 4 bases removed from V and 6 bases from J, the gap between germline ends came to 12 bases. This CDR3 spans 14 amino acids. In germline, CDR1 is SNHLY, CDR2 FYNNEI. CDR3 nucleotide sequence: TGTGCCAGCAGTGCCCAGGGGATGGCCGGGGAGCTGTTTTTT. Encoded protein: CASSAQGMAGELFF.

CDR3 in amino acids: CASSASGTGSDEQFF. DNA of the CDR3: TGTGCCAGCAGCGCCAGCGGGACTGGTAGCGATGAGCAGTTCTTC. This sequence joins TRBV4-2 and TRBJ2-1, with 7 bases aligning to TRBD2. This CDR3 has 15 amino acids. Germline V gene lookup returns CDR1 LGHNA and CDR2 YNFKEQ. V was clipped by 5 bases and J by 8 bases; unmatched bases: 12.

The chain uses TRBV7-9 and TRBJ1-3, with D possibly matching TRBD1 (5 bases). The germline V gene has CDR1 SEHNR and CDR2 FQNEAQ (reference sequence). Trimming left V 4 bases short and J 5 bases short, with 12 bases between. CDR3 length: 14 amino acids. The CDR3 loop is CASSSGPPRNTIYF. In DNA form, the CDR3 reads TGTGCCAGCAGCTCAGGGCCACCCCGAAACACCATATATTTT.

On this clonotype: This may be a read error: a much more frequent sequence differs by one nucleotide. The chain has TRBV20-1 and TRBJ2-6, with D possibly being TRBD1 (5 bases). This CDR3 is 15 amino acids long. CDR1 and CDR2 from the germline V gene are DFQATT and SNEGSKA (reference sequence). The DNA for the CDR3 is TGCAGTGCTAGAGCGCGGCGCTCTGGGGCCAACGTCCTGATTTTC. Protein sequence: CSARARRSGANVLIF.

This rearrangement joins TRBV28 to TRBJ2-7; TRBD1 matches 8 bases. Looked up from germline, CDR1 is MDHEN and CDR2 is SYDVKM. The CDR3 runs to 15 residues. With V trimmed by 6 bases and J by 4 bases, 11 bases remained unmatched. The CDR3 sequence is CASSPRTGLQYEQYF. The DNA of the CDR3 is TGTGCCAGCAGCCCACGGACAGGGTTGCAGTACGAGCAGTACTTC.